This T cell receptor beta chain was recorded in a study of blood T cell repertoires in COVID-19. In the study overall: The United States, Italy and Spain were the sources of the acute and convalescent COVID-19 samples. T cells, B-cell-depleted T cells, or PBMCs supplied cDNA or gDNA.

In the authors' workflow: Reference gene primer amplification yielded estimated nucleated cell counts. TCRdb keeps only in-frame clones here, not all; method: immunoSEQ multiplex PCR. V and J calls and clone size are given by that table; D and trimming were obtained from the DNA. Here the sample spans approximately 530,000 clones, 85% to 90% being singletons. V lost 2 bases to trimming and J lost 4 bases; unmatched junction nucleotides: 7. CDR1 is LNHDA, CDR2 SQIVND, per germline (reference sequence). The length of the CDR3 is 15 residues. Enrollment of patients from Seattle took place during active infection, with longitudinal follow-up.

The chain joins TRBV19 to TRBJ1-2; 7 positions agree with TRBD1. The sample taken for sequencing was peripheral blood. This clonotype was obtained from a woman aged 50 to 60 with COVID-19, enrolled during active disease. CDR3 in DNA: TGTGCCAGTAGTATACAGGGGGTGCTACTCTATGGCTACACCTTC. It codes for CASSIQGVLLYGYTF.